The subject of this entry is one T cell receptor (beta chain). The antigen is unknown. Time point in this sample: newly diagnosed, previously untreated cHL patient sample. Newly diagnosed, untreated classical Hodgkin lymphoma PBMCs provided comparison. CDR1 and CDR2 from the germline V gene are MDHEN and SYDVKM. Trimming took off 5 bases at V and 2 bases at J, with 8 bases between the two ends. The CDR3 has 13 residues. Assay: immunoSEQ multiplex PCR; the TCRdb copy retains only in-frame clones and omits some. The sample yields 20,000 to 25,000 clones, about 95% seen once. These data belong to a study of PD-1 blockade in classical Hodgkin lymphoma. Points from the study as a whole: Relapsed/refractory patients reportedly had the lowest baseline TCR diversity, below newly diagnosed patients, who were below healthy donors. Nothing has yet pinned down what causes the repertoire differences, possibly disease activity or prior therapy.

The chain couples TRBV28 to TRBJ2-3, with D possibly matching TRBD2 (6 bases). Sequenced: peripheral blood mononuclear cells (PBMCs). The TCR originated in a human donor with classical Hodgkin lymphoma. In nucleotides, the CDR3 is TGTGCCAGCAGTATAGCGGCCACAGATACGCAGTATTTT. Encoded protein: CASSIAATDTQYF.